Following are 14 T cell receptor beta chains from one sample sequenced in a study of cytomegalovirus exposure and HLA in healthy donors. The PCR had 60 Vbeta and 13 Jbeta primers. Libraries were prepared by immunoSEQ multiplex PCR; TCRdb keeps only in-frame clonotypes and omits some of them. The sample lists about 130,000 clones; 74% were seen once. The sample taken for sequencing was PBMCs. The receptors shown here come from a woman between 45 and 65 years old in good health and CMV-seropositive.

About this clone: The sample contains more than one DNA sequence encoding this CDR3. CDR3 loop: CASSLVGDGYTF. As DNA, the CDR3 is TGCGCCAGCAGCTTGGTCGGAGATGGCTACACCTTC. The chain employs TRBV5-1 and TRBJ1-2; D not resolved. Germline V gene data show CDR1 as SGHRS and CDR2 as YFSETQ. The ends were cut back, 0 bases at V and 6 bases at J, with 6 bases in the middle. This CDR3 has 12 amino acids. Together with reference TRBV5-1 and TRBJ1-2, the CDR3 gives the full variable domain: KAGVTQTPRYLIKTRGQQVTLSCSPISGHRSVSWYQQTPGQGLQFLFEYFSETQRNKGNFPGRFSGRQFSNSRSEMNVSTLELGDSALYLCASSLVGDGYTFGSGTRLTVV.

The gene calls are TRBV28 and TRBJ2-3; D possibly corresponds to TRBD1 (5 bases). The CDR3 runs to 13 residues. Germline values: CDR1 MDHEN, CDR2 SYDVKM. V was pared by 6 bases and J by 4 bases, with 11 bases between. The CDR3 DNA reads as TGTGCCAGCAGCTCGCCAGGGTCAGATACGCAGTATTTT. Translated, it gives CASSSPGSDTQYF.

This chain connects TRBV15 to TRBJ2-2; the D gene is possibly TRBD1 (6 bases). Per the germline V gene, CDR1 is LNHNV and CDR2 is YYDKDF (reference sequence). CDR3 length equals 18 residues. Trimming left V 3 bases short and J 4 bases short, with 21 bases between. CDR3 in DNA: TGTGCCACCAGCAGGGCAGGACTTACAGGGAACCCCACCGGGGAGCTGTTTTTT. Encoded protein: CATSRAGLTGNPTGELFF.

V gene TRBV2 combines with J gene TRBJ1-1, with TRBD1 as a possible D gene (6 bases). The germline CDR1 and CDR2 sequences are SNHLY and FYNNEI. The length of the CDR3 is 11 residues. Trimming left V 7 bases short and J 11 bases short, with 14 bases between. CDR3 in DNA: TGTGCCAGCATGTACTCAGGGGACGCTTTCTTT. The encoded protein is CASMYSGDAFF.

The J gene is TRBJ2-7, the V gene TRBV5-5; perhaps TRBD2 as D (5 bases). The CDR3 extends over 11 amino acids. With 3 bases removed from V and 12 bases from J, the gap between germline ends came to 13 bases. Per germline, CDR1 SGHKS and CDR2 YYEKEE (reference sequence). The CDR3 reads CASSWETSVYF. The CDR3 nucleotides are TGTGCCAGCAGCTGGGAGACGAGCGTGTACTTC.

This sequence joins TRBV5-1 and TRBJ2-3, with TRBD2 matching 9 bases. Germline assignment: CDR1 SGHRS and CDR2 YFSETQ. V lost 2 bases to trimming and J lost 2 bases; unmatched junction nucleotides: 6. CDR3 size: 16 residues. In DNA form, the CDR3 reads TGCGCCAGCAGCTTAGGTCTAGCGGGGTACACAGATACGCAGTATTTT. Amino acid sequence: CASSLGLAGYTDTQYF.

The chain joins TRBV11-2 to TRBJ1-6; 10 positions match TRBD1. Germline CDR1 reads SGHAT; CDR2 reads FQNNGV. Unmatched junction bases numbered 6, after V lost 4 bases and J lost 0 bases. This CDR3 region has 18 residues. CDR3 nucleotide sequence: TGTGCCAGCAGCTCCGGACAGGGGGGGAGCTCCTATAATTCACCCCTCCACTTT. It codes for CASSSGQGGSSYNSPLHF.

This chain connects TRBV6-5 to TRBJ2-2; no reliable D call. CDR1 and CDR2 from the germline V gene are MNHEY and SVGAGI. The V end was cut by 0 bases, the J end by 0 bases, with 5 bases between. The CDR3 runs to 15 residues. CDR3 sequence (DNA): TGTGCCAGCAGTTACTCTACTTCGAACACCGGGGAGCTGTTTTTT. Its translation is CASSYSTSNTGELFF.

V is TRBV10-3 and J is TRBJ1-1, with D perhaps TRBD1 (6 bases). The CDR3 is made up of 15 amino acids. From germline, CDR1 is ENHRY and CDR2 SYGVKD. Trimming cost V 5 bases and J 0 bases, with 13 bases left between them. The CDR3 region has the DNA TGTGCCATCAGTAACCCAGGGGTTATGAACACTGAAGCTTTCTTT. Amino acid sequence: CAISNPGVMNTEAFF.

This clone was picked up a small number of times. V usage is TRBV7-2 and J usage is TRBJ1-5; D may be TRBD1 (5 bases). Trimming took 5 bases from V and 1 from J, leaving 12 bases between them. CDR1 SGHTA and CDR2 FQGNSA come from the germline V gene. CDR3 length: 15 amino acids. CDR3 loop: CASSRGLNSNQPQHF. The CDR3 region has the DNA TGTGCCAGCAGCCGGGGACTCAACAGCAATCAGCCCCAGCATTTT.

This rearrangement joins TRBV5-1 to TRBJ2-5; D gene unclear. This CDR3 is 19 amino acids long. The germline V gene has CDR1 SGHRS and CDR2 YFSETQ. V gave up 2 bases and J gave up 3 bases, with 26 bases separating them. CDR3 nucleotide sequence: TGCGCCAGCAGCTTTTATGGCCCCTCCTTCAGCGAGACCGAAGAGACCCAGTACTTC. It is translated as CASSFYGPSFSETEETQYF. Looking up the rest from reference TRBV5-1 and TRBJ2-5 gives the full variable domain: KAGVTQTPRYLIKTRGQQVTLSCSPISGHRSVSWYQQTPGQGLQFLFEYFSETQRNKGNFPGRFSGRQFSNSRSEMNVSTLELGDSALYLCASSFYGPSFSETEETQYFGPGTRLLVL.

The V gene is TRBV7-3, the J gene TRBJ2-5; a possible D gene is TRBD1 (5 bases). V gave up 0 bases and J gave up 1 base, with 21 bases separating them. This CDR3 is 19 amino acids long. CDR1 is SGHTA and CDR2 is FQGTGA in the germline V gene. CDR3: CASSLTMRAAGKGQETQYF. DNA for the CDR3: TGTGCCAGCAGCTTAACGATGCGCGCGGCAGGGAAGGGCCAAGAGACCCAGTACTTC.

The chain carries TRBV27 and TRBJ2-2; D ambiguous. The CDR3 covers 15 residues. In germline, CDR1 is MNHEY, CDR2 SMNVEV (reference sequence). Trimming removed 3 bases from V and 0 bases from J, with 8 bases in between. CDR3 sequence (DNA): TGTGCCAGCAGTTTCTCGGTTCCGAACACCGGGGAGCTGTTTTTT. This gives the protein CASSFSVPNTGELFF.

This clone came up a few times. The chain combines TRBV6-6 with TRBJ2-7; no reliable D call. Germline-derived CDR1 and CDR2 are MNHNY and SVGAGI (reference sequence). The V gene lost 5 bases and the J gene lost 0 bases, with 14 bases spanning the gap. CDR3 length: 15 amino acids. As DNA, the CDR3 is TGTGCCAGCAGTGCACGCGGTGCCCTCTCCTACGAGCAGTACTTC. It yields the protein CASSARGALSYEQYF.